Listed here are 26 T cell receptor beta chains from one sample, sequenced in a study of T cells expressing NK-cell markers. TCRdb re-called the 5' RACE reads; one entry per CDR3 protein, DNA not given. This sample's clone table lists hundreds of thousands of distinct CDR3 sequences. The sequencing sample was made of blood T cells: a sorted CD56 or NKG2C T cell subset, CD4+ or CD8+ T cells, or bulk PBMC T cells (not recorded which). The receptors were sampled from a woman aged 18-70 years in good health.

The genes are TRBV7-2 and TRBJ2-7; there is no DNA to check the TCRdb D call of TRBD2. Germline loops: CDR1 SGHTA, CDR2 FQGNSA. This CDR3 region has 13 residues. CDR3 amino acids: CASSQIAGGEQYF.

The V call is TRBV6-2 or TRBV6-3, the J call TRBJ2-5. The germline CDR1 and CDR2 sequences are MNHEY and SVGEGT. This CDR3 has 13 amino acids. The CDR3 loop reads CASSSVAGETQYF.

The CDR3: CAISDLDTTDTQYF. The J gene is TRBJ2-3, the V gene TRBV10-3; as DNA is missing, the TRBD1 call by TCRdb cannot be tested. Germline lookup yields CDR1 ENHRY and CDR2 SYGVKD. This CDR3 has 14 amino acids.

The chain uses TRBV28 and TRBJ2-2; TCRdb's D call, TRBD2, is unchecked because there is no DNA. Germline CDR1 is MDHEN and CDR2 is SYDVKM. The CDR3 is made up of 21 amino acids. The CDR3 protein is CASSILRRAQRLAANTGELFF.

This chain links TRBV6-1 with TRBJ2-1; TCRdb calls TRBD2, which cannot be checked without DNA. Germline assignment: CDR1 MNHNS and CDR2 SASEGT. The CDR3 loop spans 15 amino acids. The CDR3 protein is CASSGPSGGYNEQFF.

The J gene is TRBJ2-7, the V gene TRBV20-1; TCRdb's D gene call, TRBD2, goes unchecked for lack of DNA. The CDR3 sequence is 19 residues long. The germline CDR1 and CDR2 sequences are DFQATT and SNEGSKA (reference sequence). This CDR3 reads CSATTVGTSGSKPPYEQYF.

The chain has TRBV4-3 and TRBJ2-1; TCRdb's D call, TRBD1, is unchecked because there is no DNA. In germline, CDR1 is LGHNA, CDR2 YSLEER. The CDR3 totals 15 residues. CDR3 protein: CASSHLLGQLNEQFF.

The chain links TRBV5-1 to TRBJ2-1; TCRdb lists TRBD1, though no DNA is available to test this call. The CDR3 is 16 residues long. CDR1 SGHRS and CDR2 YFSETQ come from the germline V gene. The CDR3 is CASSDPPRGESSEQFF.

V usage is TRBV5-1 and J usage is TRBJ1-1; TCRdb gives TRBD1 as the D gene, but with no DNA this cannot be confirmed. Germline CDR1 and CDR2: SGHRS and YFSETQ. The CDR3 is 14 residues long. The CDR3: CASSRGPESTEAFF.

This CDR3 reads CASSLAGIGTHGYTF. V and J are TRBV7-2 and TRBJ1-2; TCRdb designates TRBD1, a call that cannot be tested without DNA. CDR1 is SGHTA, CDR2 FQGNSA, per germline. This CDR3 is 15 amino acids long.

The CDR3 reads CATHRGMNTEAFF. The V call is TRBV10-3, the J call TRBJ1-1; TCRdb's D call, TRBD1, is unchecked because there is no DNA. Germline-derived CDR1 and CDR2 are ENHRY and SYGVKD. CDR3 length: 13 amino acids.

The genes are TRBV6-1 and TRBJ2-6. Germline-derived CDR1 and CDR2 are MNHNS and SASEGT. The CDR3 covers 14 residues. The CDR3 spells CASVRYTGANVLTF.

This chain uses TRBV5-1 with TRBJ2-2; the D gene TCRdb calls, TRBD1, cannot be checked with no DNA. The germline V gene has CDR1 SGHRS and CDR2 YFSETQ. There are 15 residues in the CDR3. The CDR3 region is CASSGQGAFTGELFF.

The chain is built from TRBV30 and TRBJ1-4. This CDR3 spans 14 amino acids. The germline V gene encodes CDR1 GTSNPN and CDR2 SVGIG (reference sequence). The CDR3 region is CAWSDGGPSRKLFF.

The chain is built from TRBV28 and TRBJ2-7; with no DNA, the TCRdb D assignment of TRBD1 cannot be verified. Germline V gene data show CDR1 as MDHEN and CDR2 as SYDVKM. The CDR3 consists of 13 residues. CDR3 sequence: CASSSGKHYEQYF.

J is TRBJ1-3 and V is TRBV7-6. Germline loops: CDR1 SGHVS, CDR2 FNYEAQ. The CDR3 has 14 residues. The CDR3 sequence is CASGASASGNTIYF.

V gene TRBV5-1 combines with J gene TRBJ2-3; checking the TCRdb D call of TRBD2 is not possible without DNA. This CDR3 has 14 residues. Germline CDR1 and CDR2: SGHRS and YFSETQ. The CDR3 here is CASTTGGPQDTQYF. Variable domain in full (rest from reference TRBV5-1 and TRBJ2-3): KAGVTQTPRYLIKTRGQQVTLSCSPISGHRSVSWYQQTPGQGLQFLFEYFSETQRNKGNFPGRFSGRQFSNSRSEMNVSTLELGDSALYLCASTTGGPQDTQYFGPGTRLTVL.

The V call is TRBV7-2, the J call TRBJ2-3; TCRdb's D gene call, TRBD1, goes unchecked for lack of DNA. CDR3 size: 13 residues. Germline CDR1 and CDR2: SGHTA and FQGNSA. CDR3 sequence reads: CASSSRLESAQYF.

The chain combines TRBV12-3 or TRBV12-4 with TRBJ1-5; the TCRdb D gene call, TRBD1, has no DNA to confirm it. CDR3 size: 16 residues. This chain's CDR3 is CASSLKKGGGNQPQHF.

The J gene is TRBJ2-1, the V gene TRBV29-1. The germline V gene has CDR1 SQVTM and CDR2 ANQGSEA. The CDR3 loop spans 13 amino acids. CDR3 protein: CSVAKGSYNEQFF.

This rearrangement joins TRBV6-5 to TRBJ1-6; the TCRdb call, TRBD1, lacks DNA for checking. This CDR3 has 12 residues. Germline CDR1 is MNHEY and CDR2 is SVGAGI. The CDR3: CASSYRGAPLHF.

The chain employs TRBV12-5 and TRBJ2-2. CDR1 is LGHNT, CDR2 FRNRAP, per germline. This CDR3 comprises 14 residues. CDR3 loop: CASGLDLGTGELFF.

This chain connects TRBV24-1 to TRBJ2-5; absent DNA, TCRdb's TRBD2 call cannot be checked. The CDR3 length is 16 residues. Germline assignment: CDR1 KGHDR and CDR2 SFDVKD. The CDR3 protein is CATRVTSGRLWETQYF.

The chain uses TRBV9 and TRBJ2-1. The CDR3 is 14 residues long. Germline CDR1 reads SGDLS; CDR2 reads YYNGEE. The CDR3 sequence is CASSVAPTAAEQFF.

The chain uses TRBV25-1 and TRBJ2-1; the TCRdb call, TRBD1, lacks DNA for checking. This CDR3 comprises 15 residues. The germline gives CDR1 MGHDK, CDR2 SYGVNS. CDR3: CASSPGTGPRFEQFF.

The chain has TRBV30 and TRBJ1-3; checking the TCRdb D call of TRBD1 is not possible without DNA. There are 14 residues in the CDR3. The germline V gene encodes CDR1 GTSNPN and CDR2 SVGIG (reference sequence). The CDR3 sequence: CAWSRTGGLNTIYF.